This T cell receptor beta chain derives from a study of cytomegalovirus exposure and HLA in healthy donors. Findings and limits, study-wide: There were reportedly fewer N-insertions in an Asian-associated ancestry cluster than the approximately 670-donor mean, in a later analysis.

On this clone itself: Antigen specificity is unknown.

The PCR contained 60 Vbeta and 13 Jbeta primers. Sequencing used immunoSEQ multiplex PCR; TCRdb keeps in-frame clones, though not all of them. The sample holds around 200,000 clones, 75% to 90% seen once. Germline V gives CDR1 SNHLY, CDR2 FYNNEI. Trimming cost V 4 bases and J 5 bases; bases outside gene matches: 9. The length of the CDR3 is 15 residues. The chain combines TRBV2 with TRBJ2-5; 8 nucleotides agree with TRBD1. This TCR was sampled from a man aged 50-60 years in good health and CMV-seronegative. The sequencing input was PBMCs. The CDR3 nucleotides read TGTGCCAGCAGTGGGGGACAGGCCAGCAGGGAGACCCAGTACTTC. Its translation is CASSGGQASRETQYF.